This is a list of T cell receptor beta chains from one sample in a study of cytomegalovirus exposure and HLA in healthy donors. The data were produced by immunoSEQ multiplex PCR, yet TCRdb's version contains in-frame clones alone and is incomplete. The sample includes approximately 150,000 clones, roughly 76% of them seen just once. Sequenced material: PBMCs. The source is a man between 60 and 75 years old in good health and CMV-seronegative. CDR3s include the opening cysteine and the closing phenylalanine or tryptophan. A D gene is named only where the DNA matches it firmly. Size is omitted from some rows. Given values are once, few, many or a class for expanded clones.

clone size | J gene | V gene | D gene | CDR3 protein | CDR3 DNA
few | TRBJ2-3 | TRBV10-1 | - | CASSDPTGFTDTQYF | TGCGCCAGCAGTGACCCGACTGGATTCACAGATACGCAGTATTTT
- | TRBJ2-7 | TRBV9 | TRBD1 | CASSLTGASYEQYF | TGTGCCAGCAGCCTAACAGGGGCCTCCTACGAGCAGTACTTC
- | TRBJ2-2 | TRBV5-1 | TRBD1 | CASSSGQGFTGELFF | TGCGCCAGCAGCTCCGGACAGGGGTTCACCGGGGAGCTGTTTTTT
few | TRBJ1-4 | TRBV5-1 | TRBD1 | CASSYSQGAGEKLFF | TGCGCCAGCAGCTATTCACAGGGGGCGGGGGAAAAACTGTTTTTT
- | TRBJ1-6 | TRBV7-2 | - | CASSLPFGGRMGSPLHF | TGTGCCAGCAGCTTACCATTCGGTGGGCGAATGGGTTCACCCCTCCACTTT
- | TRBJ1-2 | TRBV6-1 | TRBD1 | CASRRTGTANYGYTF | TGTGCCAGCAGGAGAACCGGGACAGCTAACTATGGCTACACCTTC
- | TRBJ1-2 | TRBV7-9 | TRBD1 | CASSVWGGQGALGYTF | TGTGCCAGCAGCGTATGGGGCGGGCAGGGGGCCTTAGGCTACACCTTC
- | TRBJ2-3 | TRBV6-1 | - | CASSEDRTDTQYF | TGTGCCAGCAGTGAGGACAGAACAGATACGCAGTATTTT
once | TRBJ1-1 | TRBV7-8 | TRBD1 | CASSFRERQGPEAFF | TGTGCCAGCAGCTTCCGGGAACGACAGGGACCTGAAGCTTTCTTT
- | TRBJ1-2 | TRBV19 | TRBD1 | CASSTGDSAIYGYTF | TGTGCCAGTAGTACGGGGGACAGTGCGATTTATGGCTACACCTTC
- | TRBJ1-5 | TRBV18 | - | CASSPDANSNQPQHF | TGTGCCAGCTCACCAGATGCGAATAGCAATCAGCCCCAGCATTTT
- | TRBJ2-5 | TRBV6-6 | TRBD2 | CASQVGGGETQYF | TGTGCCAGCCAAGTGGGGGGGGGTGAGACCCAGTACTTC
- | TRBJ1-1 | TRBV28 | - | CASATGPLNTEAFF | TGTGCCAGTGCTACAGGGCCCTTGAACACTGAAGCTTTCTTT
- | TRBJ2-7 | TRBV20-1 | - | CSAPGNYEQYF | TGCAGTGCTCCTGGCAACTACGAGCAGTACTTC
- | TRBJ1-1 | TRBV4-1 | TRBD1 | CASSQEDRVAFF | TGCGCCAGCAGCCAAGAAGACAGGGTCGCTTTCTTT
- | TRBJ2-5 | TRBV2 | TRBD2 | CASSYVLAGGETQYF | TGTGCCAGCAGTTACGTACTAGCGGGGGGAGAGACCCAGTACTTC
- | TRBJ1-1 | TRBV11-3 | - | CASSLDGRRTEAFF | TGTGCCAGCAGCTTAGATGGTCGCAGGACTGAAGCTTTCTTT
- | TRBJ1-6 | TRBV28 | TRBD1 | CASSSGGSPLHF | TGTGCCAGCAGCTCAGGGGGTTCACCCCTCCACTTT
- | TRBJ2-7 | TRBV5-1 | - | CASSSDRQGLGEQYF | TGCGCCAGCAGCTCCGACAGACAAGGTCTCGGCGAGCAGTACTTC
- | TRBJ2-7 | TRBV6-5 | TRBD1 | CASSYSYGQDYEQYF | TGTGCCAGCAGTTACTCCTACGGACAGGACTACGAGCAGTACTTC
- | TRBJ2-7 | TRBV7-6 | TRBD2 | CASRLREGEGEQYF | TGTGCCAGCAGGCTCCGGGAGGGGGAAGGCGAGCAGTACTTC
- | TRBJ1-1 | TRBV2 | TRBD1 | CASSGTGDRNTEAFF | TGTGCCAGCAGCGGGACAGGGGACAGGAACACTGAAGCTTTCTTT
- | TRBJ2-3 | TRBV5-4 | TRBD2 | CASSPGLAGGPRTDTQYF | TGTGCCAGCAGCCCCGGACTAGCGGGAGGGCCCCGCACAGATACGCAGTATTTT
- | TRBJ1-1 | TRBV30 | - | CAWRGHPMNTEAFF | TGTGCCTGGAGGGGACACCCTATGAACACTGAAGCTTTCTTT
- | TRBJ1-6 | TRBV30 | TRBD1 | CAWSSRSGRTSGGNSPLHF | TGTGCCTGGAGTTCCCGTTCAGGGCGGACTTCAGGGGGTAATTCACCCCTCCACTTT
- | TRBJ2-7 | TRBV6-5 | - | CASSYSTAAYEQYF | TGTGCCAGCAGTTACTCGACAGCAGCCTACGAGCAGTACTTC
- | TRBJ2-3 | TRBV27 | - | CASSLDQGWDTQYF | TGTGCCAGCAGTTTGGACCAGGGATGGGATACGCAGTATTTT
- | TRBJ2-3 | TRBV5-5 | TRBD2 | CASSLELAGGKDTQYF | TGTGCCAGCAGCTTGGAGCTAGCGGGAGGCAAAGATACGCAGTATTTT
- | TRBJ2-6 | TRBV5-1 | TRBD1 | CASSEQGAYSGANVLTF | TGCGCCAGCAGCGAACAGGGGGCCTATTCTGGGGCCAACGTCCTGACTTTC
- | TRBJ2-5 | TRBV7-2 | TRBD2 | CASSLSPSGAGGETQYF | TGTGCCAGCAGCTTATCCCCCAGCGGAGCGGGGGGAGAGACCCAGTACTTC
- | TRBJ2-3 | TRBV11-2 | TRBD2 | CASSLDLAGGVTDTQYF | TGTGCCAGCAGCTTAGATCTCGCGGGAGGGGTCACAGATACGCAGTATTTT
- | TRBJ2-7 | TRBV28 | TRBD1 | CASSAGTASSYEQYF | TGTGCCAGCAGCGCCGGGACAGCTAGTTCCTACGAGCAGTACTTC
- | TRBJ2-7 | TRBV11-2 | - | CASSRIGTREQYF | TGTGCCAGCAGCCGAATCGGGACTCGAGAGCAGTACTTC
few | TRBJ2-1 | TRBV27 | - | CASLPTGQGPTTEQFF | TGTGCCAGCTTACCCACGGGGCAGGGGCCTACAACTGAGCAGTTCTTC
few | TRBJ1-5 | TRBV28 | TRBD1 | CASRRQGGGQPQHF | TGTGCCAGCAGGAGACAGGGGGGCGGTCAGCCCCAGCATTTT
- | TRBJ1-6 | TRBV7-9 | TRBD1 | CASNDRGPLFHF | TGTGCCAGCAACGACAGGGGGCCCTTATTCCACTTT
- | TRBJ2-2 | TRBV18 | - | CASSPPPGTGELFF | TGTGCCAGCTCACCACCGCCGGGCACCGGGGAGCTGTTTTTT
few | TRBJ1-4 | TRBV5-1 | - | CASSLSEGGKLFF | TGCGCCAGCAGCTTGAGCGAGGGCGGAAAACTGTTTTTT
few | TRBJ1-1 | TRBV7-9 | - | CASSQTGFSAFF | TGTGCCAGCAGCCAAACAGGGTTCTCGGCTTTCTTT
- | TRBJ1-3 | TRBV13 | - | CASSLGRISGNTIYF | TGTGCCAGCAGCTTAGGGCGGATCTCTGGAAACACCATATATTTT
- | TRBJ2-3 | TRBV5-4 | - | CASTRGGEGGGRQYF | TGTGCCAGCACCCGCGGCGGCGAGGGAGGTGGAAGGCAGTATTTT
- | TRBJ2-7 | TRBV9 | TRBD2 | CASSVGGLAGAYEQYF | TGTGCCAGCAGCGTAGGTGGACTAGCGGGAGCCTACGAGCAGTACTTC
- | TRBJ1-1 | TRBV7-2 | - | CASSFSGAGGAFF | TGTGCCAGCAGCTTTAGTGGCGCGGGGGGAGCTTTCTTT
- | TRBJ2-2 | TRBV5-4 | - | CASSLVRGAGELFF | TGTGCCAGCAGCTTGGTCCGGGGGGCGGGGGAGCTGTTTTTT
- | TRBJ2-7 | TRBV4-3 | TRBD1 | CASSQTLPGQAQREQYF | TGCGCCAGCAGCCAAACCTTACCGGGACAGGCGCAGAGGGAGCAGTACTTC
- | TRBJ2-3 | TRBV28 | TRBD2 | CASSQFSGRETDTQYF | TGTGCCAGCAGTCAGTTTAGCGGGAGAGAAACAGATACGCAGTATTTT
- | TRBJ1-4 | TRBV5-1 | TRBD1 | CASSLDRGEDEKLFF | TGCGCCAGCAGCTTGGACAGGGGCGAGGATGAAAAACTGTTTTTT
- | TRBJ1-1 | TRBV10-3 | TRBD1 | CATTVDRGNTEAFF | TGTGCCACCACAGTTGACAGGGGGAACACTGAAGCTTTCTTT
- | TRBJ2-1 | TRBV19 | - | CASSTSPQSEQFF | TGTGCCAGTAGTACTAGTCCCCAATCGGAGCAGTTCTTC
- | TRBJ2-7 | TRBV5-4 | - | CASSSGWLASSSYEQYF | TGTGCCAGCAGCTCCGGGTGGCTAGCGTCGAGCTCCTACGAGCAGTACTTC